This TCR beta chain was profiled in a study of cytomegalovirus exposure and HLA in healthy donors. Germline assignment: CDR1 MDHEN and CDR2 SYDVKM. Trimming cost V 5 bases and J 3 bases, with 11 bases left between them. CDR3 size: 13 residues. General observations from the study: Later findings reportedly placed an Asian-associated ancestry cluster below the approximately 670-donor mean for N-insertions. Some public TCRs appeared in many individuals, while most sequences were rare. Later analysis identified several of the most significant clusters that appeared linked to common viral pathogens. Researchers reportedly found TCR beta sequences accurately predicted most subjects' HLA-A and HLA-B alleles.

Primers included in the PCR were 60 Vbeta and 13 Jbeta primers. The data were produced by immunoSEQ multiplex PCR, yet TCRdb's version contains in-frame clones alone and is incomplete. The sample has over 150,000 clones, approximately 84% seen once. This clone was observed once. The antigen remains unidentified. What was sequenced was PBMCs. This clonotype was sampled from a boy aged 2 to 10 in good health and CMV-seronegative. This chain joins TRBV28 and TRBJ2-7, with a weak D call TRBD2 (5 bases). CDR3 protein: CASSPKRVYEQYF. DNA for the CDR3: TGTGCCAGCAGTCCGAAGAGGGTCTACGAGCAGTACTTC.